Listed below are T cell receptor beta chains from one sample, sequenced in a study of CD8 T cells in ankylosing spondylitis. TCRdb re-analysed the 5' RACE reads in MiXCR, keeping a single row per CDR3 protein. Counted here are roughly 490,000 distinct CDR3 sequences, about 5.4% occurring once; the ten biggest clones make up under 4.5%. Material: blood, either unsorted or a sorted T cell fraction (not recorded which). These receptor sequences come from a male donor with ankylosing spondylitis. Each CDR3 is given with its conserved first and last residue. The D gene is left open where the match is weak. Not every row has a clone size; where given, it reads once, few, many or a size class.

J gene,V gene,D gene,clone size,CDR3 protein,CDR3 DNA
TRBJ1-1,TRBV7-2,.,.,CASSLVQGPAFF,TGTGCCAGCAGCTTAGTACAGGGTCCAGCTTTCTTT
TRBJ1-4,TRBV7-9,.,many,CASSLQGRREKLFF,TGTGCCAGCAGCTTGCAGGGAAGAAGGGAAAAACTGTTTTTT
TRBJ1-5,TRBV4-3,.,few,CASSQDYSGDNQPQHF,TGCGCCAGCAGCCAAGACTATAGCGGCGACAATCAGCCCCAGCATTTT
TRBJ2-7,TRBV20-1,.,many,CSARGDSWEQYF,TGCAGTGCTAGGGGGGACTCCTGGGAGCAGTACTTC
TRBJ1-1,TRBV5-4,TRBD1,few,CASSRTGLIRNTEAFF,TGTGCCAGCAGTCGGACAGGACTCATTAGGAACACTGAAGCTTTCTTT
TRBJ2-7,TRBV28,.,many,CASRTRTRGYEQYF,TGTGCCAGCAGGACAAGGACCAGGGGTTACGAGCAGTACTTC
TRBJ1-1,TRBV29-1,.,many,CSVEATLNTEAFF,TGCAGCGTTGAAGCGACCCTCAACACTGAAGCTTTCTTT
TRBJ1-1,TRBV4-1,TRBD1,many,CASSRTGTANTEAFF,TGCGCCAGCAGCCGGACCGGGACAGCGAACACTGAAGCTTTCTTT
TRBJ2-1,TRBV5-1,TRBD2,many,CASSYKTSGGANEQFF,TGCGCCAGCAGCTATAAGACTAGCGGGGGGGCAAATGAGCAGTTCTTC
TRBJ2-7,TRBV29-1,TRBD2,many,CSVGKAGVLYEQYF,TGCAGCGTTGGTAAGGCGGGAGTTCTCTACGAGCAGTACTTC
TRBJ2-7,TRBV4-1,.,.,CASSQDQGGPEQYF,TGCGCCAGCAGCCAAGATCAGGGGGGGCCCGAGCAGTACTTC
TRBJ2-7,TRBV21-1,.,many,CASSPRGGYSSYEQYF,TGTGCCAGCAGCCCCCGAGGGGGGTATAGCTCCTACGAGCAGTACTTC
TRBJ2-7,TRBV5-6,.,many,CASSLGGLYSYEQYF,TGTGCCAGCAGCTTGGGTGGACTATACTCCTACGAGCAGTACTTC
TRBJ1-2,TRBV27,.,few,CASRDPGRGYGYTF,TGTGCCAGCAGGGACCCGGGGCGGGGCTATGGCTACACCTTC
TRBJ2-1,TRBV5-1,TRBD2,.,CASSFVSGGNLYNEQFF,TGCGCCAGCAGTTTTGTTAGCGGGGGCAATCTTTACAATGAGCAGTTCTTC
TRBJ2-1,TRBV6-1,.,many,CASSQTGTGSNEQFF,TGTGCCAGCAGCCAGACCGGGACGGGAAGCAATGAGCAGTTCTTC